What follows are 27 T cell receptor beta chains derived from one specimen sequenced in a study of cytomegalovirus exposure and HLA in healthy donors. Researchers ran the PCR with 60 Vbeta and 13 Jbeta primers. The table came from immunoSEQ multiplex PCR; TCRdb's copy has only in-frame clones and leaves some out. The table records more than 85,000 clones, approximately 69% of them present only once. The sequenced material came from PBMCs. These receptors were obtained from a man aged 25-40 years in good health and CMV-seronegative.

In nucleotides, the CDR3 is TGCGCCAGCAGCCTGACGGGACACCTTAACTATGGCTACACCTTC. Amino acid sequence: CASSLTGHLNYGYTF. The rearrangement uses TRBV4-3 and TRBJ1-2; tentative D call: TRBD1 (6 bases). CDR3 length: 15 residues. Germline V gene sequence: CDR1 LGHNA, CDR2 YSLEER. With 4 bases removed from V and 1 base from J, the gap between germline ends came to 13 bases.

CDR3 in amino acids: CASSYYLNEKLFF. In nucleotides, the CDR3 is TGTGCCAGCAGTTACTACTTAAATGAAAAACTGTTTTTT. The chain employs TRBV6-6 and TRBJ1-4; unclear D gene. CDR3 length: 13 amino acids. The V and J ends lost 1 base and 5 bases respectively, with 5 bases between them. Germline CDR1 is MNHNY and CDR2 is SVGAGI (reference sequence).

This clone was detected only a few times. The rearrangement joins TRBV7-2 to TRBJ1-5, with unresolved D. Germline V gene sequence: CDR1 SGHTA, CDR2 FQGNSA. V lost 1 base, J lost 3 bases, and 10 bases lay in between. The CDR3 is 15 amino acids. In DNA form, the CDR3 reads TGTGCCAGCAGCTTAGACGGTCTATCCAATCAGCCCCAGCATTTT. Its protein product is CASSLDGLSNQPQHF.

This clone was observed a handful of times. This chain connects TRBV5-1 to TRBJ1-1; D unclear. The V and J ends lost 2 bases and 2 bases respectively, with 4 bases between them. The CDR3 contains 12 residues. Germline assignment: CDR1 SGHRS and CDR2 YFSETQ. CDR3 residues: CASSFGNTEAFF. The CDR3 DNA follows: TGCGCCAGCAGCTTTGGCAACACTGAAGCTTTCTTT.

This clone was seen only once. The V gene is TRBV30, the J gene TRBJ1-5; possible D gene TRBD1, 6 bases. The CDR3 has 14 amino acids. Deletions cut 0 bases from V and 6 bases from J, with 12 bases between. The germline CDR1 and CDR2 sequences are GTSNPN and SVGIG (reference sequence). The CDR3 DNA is TGTGCCTGGAGTGTACTAGGGGGAAGTCAGCCCCAGCATTTT. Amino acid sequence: CAWSVLGGSQPQHF.

CDR3 sequence: CASSQLQGNRRYTF. DNA of the CDR3: TGCGCCAGCAGCCAACTACAGGGAAATCGGCGCTACACCTTC. The V and J genes are TRBV4-1 and TRBJ1-2, with a tentative D call TRBD1 (6 bases). In germline, CDR1 is MGHRA, CDR2 YSYEKL. Between the trimmed V and J ends, which lost 2 bases and 9 bases, there was a span of 16 bases. The CDR3 runs 14 residues.

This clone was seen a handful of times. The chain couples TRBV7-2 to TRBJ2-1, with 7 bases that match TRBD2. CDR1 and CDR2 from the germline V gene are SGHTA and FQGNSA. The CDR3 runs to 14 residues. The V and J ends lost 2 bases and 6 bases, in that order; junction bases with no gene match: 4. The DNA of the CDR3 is TGTGCCAGCAGCTTACAGCGGGAATCCAATGAGCAGTTCTTC. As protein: CASSLQRESNEQFF.

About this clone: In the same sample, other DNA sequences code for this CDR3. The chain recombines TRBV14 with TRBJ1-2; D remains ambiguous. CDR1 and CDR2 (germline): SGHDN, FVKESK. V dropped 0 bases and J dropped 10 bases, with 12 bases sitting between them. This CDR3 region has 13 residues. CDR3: CASSQDRFEVYTF. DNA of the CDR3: TGTGCCAGCAGCCAAGATCGGTTCGAGGTCTACACCTTC.

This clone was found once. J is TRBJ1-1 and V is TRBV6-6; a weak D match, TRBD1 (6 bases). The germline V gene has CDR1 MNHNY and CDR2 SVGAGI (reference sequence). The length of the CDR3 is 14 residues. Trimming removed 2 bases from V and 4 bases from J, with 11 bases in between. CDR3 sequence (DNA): TGTGCCAGCAGTTACAGGAACAGGGCCACTGAAGCTTTCTTT. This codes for CASSYRNRATEAFF.

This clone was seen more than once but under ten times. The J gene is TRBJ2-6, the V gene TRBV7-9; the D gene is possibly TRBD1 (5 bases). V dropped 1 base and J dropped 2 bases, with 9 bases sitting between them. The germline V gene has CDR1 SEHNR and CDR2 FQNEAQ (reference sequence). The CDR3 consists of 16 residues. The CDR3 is CASSLGQGTGANVLTF. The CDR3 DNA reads TGTGCCAGCAGCTTAGGGCAGGGCACTGGGGCCAACGTCCTGACTTTC.

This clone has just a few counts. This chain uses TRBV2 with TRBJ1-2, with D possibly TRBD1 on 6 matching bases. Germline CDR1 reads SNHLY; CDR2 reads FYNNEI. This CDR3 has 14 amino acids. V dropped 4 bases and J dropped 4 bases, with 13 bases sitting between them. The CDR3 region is CASSARTALYGYTF. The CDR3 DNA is TGTGCCAGCAGTGCCAGGACAGCACTCTATGGCTACACCTTC. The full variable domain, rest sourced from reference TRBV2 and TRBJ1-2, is EPEVTQTPSHQVTQMGQEVILRCVPISNHLYFYWYRQILGQKVEFLVSFYNNEISEKSEIFDDQFSVERPDGSNFTLKIRSTKLEDSAMYFCASSARTALYGYTFGSGTRLTVV.

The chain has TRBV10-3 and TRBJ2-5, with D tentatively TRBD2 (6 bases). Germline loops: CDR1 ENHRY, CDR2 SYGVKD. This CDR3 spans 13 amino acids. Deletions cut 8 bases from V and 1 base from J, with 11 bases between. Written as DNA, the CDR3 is TGTGCCATCTCCCGGGAGTCCCAAGAGACCCAGTACTTC. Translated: CAISRESQETQYF.

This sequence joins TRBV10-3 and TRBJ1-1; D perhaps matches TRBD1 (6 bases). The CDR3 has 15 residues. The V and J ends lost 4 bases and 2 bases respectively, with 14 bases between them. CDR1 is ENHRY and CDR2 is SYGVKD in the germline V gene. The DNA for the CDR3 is TGTGCCATCAGTGGTGGGGCAGGGGCTAACACTGAAGCTTTCTTT. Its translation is CAISGGAGANTEAFF.

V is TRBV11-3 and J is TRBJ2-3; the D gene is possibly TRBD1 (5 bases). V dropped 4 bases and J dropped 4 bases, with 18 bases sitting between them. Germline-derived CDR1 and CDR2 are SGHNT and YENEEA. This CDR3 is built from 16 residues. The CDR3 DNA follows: TGTGCCAGCAGCTACGGCAGCAGGGTGTCGGCAGATACGCAGTATTTT. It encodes CASSYGSRVSADTQYF.

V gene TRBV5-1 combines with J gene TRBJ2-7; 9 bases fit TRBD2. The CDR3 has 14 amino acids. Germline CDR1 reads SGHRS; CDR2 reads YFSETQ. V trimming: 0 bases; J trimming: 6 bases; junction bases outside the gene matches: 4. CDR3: CASSLEGLASEQYF. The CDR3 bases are TGCGCCAGCAGCTTGGAGGGACTAGCCAGCGAGCAGTACTTC.

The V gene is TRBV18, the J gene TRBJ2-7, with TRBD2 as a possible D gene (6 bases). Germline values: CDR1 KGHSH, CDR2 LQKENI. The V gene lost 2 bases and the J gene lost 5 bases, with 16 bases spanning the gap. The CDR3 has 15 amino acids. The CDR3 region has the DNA TGTGCCAGCTCACCAGCAAGCGGGCCGGAAGACGAGCAGTACTTC. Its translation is CASSPASGPEDEQYF.

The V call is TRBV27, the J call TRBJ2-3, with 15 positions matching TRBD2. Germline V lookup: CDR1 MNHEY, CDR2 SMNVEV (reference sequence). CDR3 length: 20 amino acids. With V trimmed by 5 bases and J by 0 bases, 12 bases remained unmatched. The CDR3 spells CASSPGTSGRLLSSTDTQYF. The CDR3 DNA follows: TGTGCCAGCAGTCCCGGGACTAGCGGGAGGCTCCTCTCTAGCACAGATACGCAGTATTTT.

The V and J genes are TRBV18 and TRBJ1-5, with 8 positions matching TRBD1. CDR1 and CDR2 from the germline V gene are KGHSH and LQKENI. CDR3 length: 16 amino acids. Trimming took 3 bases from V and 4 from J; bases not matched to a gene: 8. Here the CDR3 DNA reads TGTGCCAGCTCACCCCGACAGGGGAGGTTTAATCAGCCCCAGCATTTT. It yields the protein CASSPRQGRFNQPQHF.

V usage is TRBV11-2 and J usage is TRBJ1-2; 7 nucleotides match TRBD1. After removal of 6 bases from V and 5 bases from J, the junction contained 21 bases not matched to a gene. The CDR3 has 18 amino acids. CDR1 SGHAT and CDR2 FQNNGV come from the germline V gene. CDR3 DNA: TGTGCCAGCAGTAAGTGGGACAGCAGGTATTCTGAGGAGTATGGCTACACCTTC. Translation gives CASSKWDSRYSEEYGYTF.

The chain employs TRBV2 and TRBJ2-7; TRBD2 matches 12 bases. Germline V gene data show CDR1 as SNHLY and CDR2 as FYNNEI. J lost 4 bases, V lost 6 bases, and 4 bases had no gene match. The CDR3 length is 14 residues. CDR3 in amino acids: CASRRLAGVYEQYF. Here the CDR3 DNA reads TGTGCCAGCAGACGACTAGCGGGAGTTTACGAGCAGTACTTC.

CDR3 loop: CASSPGLVDEQYF. The CDR3 DNA reads TGTGCCAGCAGCCCTGGACTGGTAGACGAGCAGTACTTC. The chain links TRBV13 to TRBJ2-7; possible D gene TRBD2, 5 bases. Germline values: CDR1 PRHDT, CDR2 FYEKMQ (reference sequence). The CDR3 is 13 amino acids. Between the trimmed V and J ends, which lost 5 bases and 5 bases, there was a span of 13 bases.

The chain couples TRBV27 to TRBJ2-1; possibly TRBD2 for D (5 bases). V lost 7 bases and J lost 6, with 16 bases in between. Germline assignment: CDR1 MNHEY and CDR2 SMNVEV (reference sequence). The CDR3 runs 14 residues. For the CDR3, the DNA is TGTGCCAGCACCATAAGCGGAGCGATCAATGAGCAGTTCTTC. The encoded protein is CASTISGAINEQFF.

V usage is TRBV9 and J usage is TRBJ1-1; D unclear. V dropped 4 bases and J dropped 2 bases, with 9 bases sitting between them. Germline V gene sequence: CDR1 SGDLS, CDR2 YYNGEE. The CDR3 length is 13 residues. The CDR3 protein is CASSPKANTEAFF. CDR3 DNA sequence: TGTGCCAGCAGCCCGAAAGCTAACACTGAAGCTTTCTTT. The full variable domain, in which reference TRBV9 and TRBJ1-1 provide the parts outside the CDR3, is DSGVTQTPKHLITATGQRVTLRCSPRSGDLSVYWYQQSLDQGLQFLIQYYNGEERAKGNILERFSAQQFPDLHSELNLSSLELGDSALYFCASSPKANTEAFFGQGTRLTVV.

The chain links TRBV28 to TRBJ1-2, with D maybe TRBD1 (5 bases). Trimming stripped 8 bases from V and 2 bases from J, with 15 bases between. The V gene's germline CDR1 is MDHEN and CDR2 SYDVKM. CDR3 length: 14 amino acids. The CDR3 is CASGRGKANYGYTF. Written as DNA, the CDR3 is TGTGCCAGCGGGCGGGGGAAGGCGAACTATGGCTACACCTTC.

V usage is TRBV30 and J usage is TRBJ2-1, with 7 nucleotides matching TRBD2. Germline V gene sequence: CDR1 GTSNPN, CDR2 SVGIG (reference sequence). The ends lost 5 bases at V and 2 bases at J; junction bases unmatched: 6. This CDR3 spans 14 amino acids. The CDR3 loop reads CAWSLGRAYNEQFF. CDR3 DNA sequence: TGTGCCTGGTCCCTTGGGAGGGCCTACAATGAGCAGTTCTTC.

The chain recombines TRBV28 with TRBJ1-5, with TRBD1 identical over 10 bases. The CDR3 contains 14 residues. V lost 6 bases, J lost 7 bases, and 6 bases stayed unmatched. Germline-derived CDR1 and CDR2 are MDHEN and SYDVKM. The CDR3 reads CASRRTGGSQPQHF. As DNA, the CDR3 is TGTGCCAGCAGAAGGACAGGGGGGAGCCAGCCCCAGCATTTT.

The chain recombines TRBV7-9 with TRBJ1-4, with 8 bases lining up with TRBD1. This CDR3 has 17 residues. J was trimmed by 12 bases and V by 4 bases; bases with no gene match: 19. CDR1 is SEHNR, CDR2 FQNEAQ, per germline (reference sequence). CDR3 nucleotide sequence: TGTGCCAGCAGCTGGACGTCCGGGACAGGAGTTTCAGGAGAACTGTTTTTT. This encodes CASSWTSGTGVSGELFF.